This T cell receptor beta chain emerged from a study of immune evolution from preneoplasia to lung adenocarcinoma. Study-level findings and limits: Clonality was highest in normal lung, lower in later-stage lesions apparently. T cell clonality was higher in KRAS-mutant than EGFR-mutant or wild-type nodules. Top clone share appeared to fall from AAH through AIS, MIA, adenocarcinoma.

Nucleic acids came from premalignant or tumor cells enriched by macro-dissection. The CDR3 sequence is 14 residues long. The V and J ends lost 4 bases and 8 bases respectively, with 18 bases between them. Germline lookup yields CDR1 SGHNT and CDR2 YYREEE (reference sequence). Repertoires were generated with immunoSEQ multiplex PCR, while TCRdb's copy carries only in-frame clones and drops some. This table has roughly 13,000 clones, about four fifths appearing once. With respect to this clone: Its antigen is unknown.

This TCR derives from a person aged 65 to 85 with lung adenocarcinoma. Material: FFPE minimally invasive lung adenocarcinoma tissue. The gene calls are TRBV5-4 and TRBJ1-2; D remains ambiguous. CDR3 region: CASSLPQAVGGYTF. The CDR3 DNA reads as TGTGCCAGCAGCCTACCGCAGGCGGTAGGGGGCTACACCTTC.